Listed below are T cell receptor beta chains from one sample, sequenced in a study of CD8 T cells in Susac syndrome. TCRdb called the immunoSEQ multiplex PCR reads again in MiXCR, with one record for every CDR3 protein. Of approximately 270,000 distinct CDR3 sequences in the sample, roughly 93% are singletons; the top ten hold roughly 0.072%. Sequencing input: CD4+ T cells from PBMCs. These receptor sequences come from a human donor with multiple sclerosis. The CDR3 runs from the conserved cysteine through the conserved F or W. The order of the fields is clone size, J gene, D gene, V gene, CDR3 protein, CDR3 DNA. The D gene is left open where the match is weak. Size is stated for part of the rows, as once, few or many counts, or as a class when the clone is expanded.

size: NA; J: TRBJ1-2; D: NA; V: TRBV7-9; CDR3: CASSRAANYGYTF; DNA: TGTGCCAGCAGCCGGGCAGCTAACTATGGCTACACCTTC
size: NA; J: TRBJ1-1; D: TRBD1; V: TRBV19; CDR3: CASSNVLGQGASAFF; DNA: TGTGCCAGTAGTAATGTATTGGGACAGGGGGCATCAGCTTTCTTT
size: NA; J: TRBJ2-1; D: TRBD2; V: TRBV27; CDR3: CASSPTTGLAGVWNEQFF; DNA: TGTGCCAGCAGTCCCACGACGGGACTAGCGGGAGTCTGGAATGAGCAGTTCTTC
size: NA; J: TRBJ2-5; D: NA; V: TRBV7-9; CDR3: CASSLANRQETQYF; DNA: TGTGCCAGCAGCTTAGCGAACAGACAAGAGACCCAGTACTTC
size: NA; J: TRBJ1-2; D: NA; V: TRBV24-1; CDR3: CATSDRTAGDRGYTF; DNA: TGTGCCACCAGTGATCGCACGGCGGGGGATCGTGGCTACACCTTC
size: NA; J: TRBJ2-2; D: TRBD2; V: TRBV12-3/TRBV12-4; CDR3: CASSLGLAGTHTGELFF; DNA: TGTGCCAGCAGTCTCGGACTAGCGGGCACCCACACCGGGGAGCTGTTTTTT
size: NA; J: TRBJ1-1; D: NA; V: TRBV29-1; CDR3: CSVASGGAGTEAFF; DNA: TGCAGCGTCGCTTCGGGAGGGGCAGGGACTGAAGCTTTCTTT
size: NA; J: TRBJ2-1; D: TRBD2; V: TRBV27; CDR3: CASSLLAGEYNEQFF; DNA: TGTGCCAGCAGTTTGCTAGCGGGGGAATACAATGAGCAGTTCTTC
size: NA; J: TRBJ2-5; D: TRBD1; V: TRBV28; CDR3: CASSPTGQGVEETQYF; DNA: TGTGCCAGCAGCCCAACTGGTCAGGGGGTCGAAGAGACCCAGTACTTC
size: NA; J: TRBJ2-3; D: TRBD2; V: TRBV7-2; CDR3: CASSSRTSPQDTQYF; DNA: TGTGCCAGCAGCTCCAGGACTAGCCCACAGGATACGCAGTATTTT
size: NA; J: TRBJ2-3; D: NA; V: TRBV12-5; CDR3: CASGNRTGTDTQYF; DNA: TGTGCTAGTGGGAATAGAACAGGGACAGATACGCAGTATTTT
size: NA; J: TRBJ1-5; D: TRBD1; V: TRBV7-2; CDR3: CASSLQTGTNQPQHF; DNA: TGTGCCAGCAGCTTACAGACAGGGACCAATCAGCCCCAGCATTTT
size: once; J: TRBJ1-5; D: NA; V: TRBV2; CDR3: CASSERLGGSNQPQHF; DNA: TGTGCCAGCAGTGAAAGGCTGGGGGGTAGCAATCAGCCCCAGCATTTT
size: NA; J: TRBJ1-5; D: NA; V: TRBV6-5; CDR3: CASSYLNSNQPQHF; DNA: TGTGCCAGCAGTTACCTAAATAGCAATCAGCCCCAGCATTTT
size: NA; J: TRBJ1-4; D: NA; V: TRBV6-6; CDR3: CASSYEGREKLFF; DNA: TGTGCCAGCAGTTACGAAGGAAGGGAAAAACTGTTTTTT
size: NA; J: TRBJ2-5; D: NA; V: TRBV7-2; CDR3: CASSLFGGQETQYF; DNA: TGTGCCAGCAGCTTATTTGGGGGCCAAGAGACCCAGTACTTC
size: NA; J: TRBJ1-5; D: TRBD1; V: TRBV6-1; CDR3: CASTGGTDSNQPQHF; DNA: TGTGCCAGCACGGGGGGGACAGATAGCAATCAGCCCCAGCATTTT
size: once; J: TRBJ1-6; D: NA; V: TRBV3-1; CDR3: CASSQVVLGNSPLHF; DNA: TGTGCCAGCAGCCAAGTCGTACTGGGTAATTCACCCCTCCACTTT
size: once; J: TRBJ2-7; D: TRBD1; V: TRBV20-1; CDR3: CSAEGDRDHEQYF; DNA: TGCAGTGCTGAGGGGGACAGGGACCACGAGCAGTACTTC
size: NA; J: TRBJ2-1; D: TRBD1; V: TRBV5-1; CDR3: CASSTMTGPKKPNNEQFF; DNA: TGCGCCAGCAGCACAATGACAGGGCCGAAGAAGCCGAACAATGAGCAGTTCTTC
size: NA; J: TRBJ2-2; D: TRBD2; V: TRBV2; CDR3: CASSVTSGYTGELFF; DNA: TGTGCCAGCAGTGTGACTAGCGGGTACACCGGGGAGCTGTTTTTT
size: NA; J: TRBJ2-4; D: TRBD1; V: TRBV18; CDR3: CASSPGTVIAKNIQYF; DNA: TGTGCCAGCTCACCAGGGACAGTTATAGCCAAAAACATTCAGTACTTC
size: NA; J: TRBJ2-5; D: TRBD1; V: TRBV7-2; CDR3: CASSLRDRGLGETQYF; DNA: TGTGCCAGCAGCCTCCGGGACAGGGGGCTGGGGGAGACCCAGTACTTC
size: NA; J: TRBJ2-3; D: NA; V: TRBV20-1; CDR3: CSAPPAALGTQYF; DNA: TGCAGTGCCCCTCCCGCGGCCCTGGGTACGCAGTATTTT
size: NA; J: TRBJ1-3; D: NA; V: TRBV7-9; CDR3: CASSMGVISGNTIYF; DNA: TGTGCCAGCAGCATGGGGGTCATCTCTGGAAACACCATATATTTT
size: NA; J: TRBJ2-1; D: NA; V: TRBV25-1; CDR3: CASRPVGSYNEQFF; DNA: TGTGCCAGCAGACCCGTCGGCTCCTACAATGAGCAGTTCTTC
size: NA; J: TRBJ2-1; D: NA; V: TRBV7-2; CDR3: CASSVGGEQFF; DNA: TGTGCCAGCAGCGTCGGGGGTGAGCAGTTCTTC
size: NA; J: TRBJ2-2; D: TRBD2; V: TRBV12-3/TRBV12-4; CDR3: CASSSSSGRRTGELFF; DNA: TGTGCCAGCAGTTCCTCTAGCGGGCGAAGAACCGGGGAGCTGTTTTTT
size: NA; J: TRBJ1-2; D: NA; V: TRBV6-4; CDR3: CASSDPNQGFGYTF; DNA: TGTGCCAGCAGTGACCCGAACCAGGGGTTTGGCTACACCTTC
size: NA; J: TRBJ2-1; D: NA; V: TRBV29-1; CDR3: CSVELGGQQFF; DNA: TGCAGCGTTGAATTGGGGGGACAGCAGTTCTTC
size: NA; J: TRBJ2-7; D: TRBD2; V: TRBV6-1; CDR3: CASSEPGGGPYEQYF; DNA: TGTGCCAGCAGTGAACCTGGGGGAGGGCCCTACGAGCAGTACTTC
size: NA; J: TRBJ2-3; D: NA; V: TRBV29-1; CDR3: CSVGAQGTDTQYF; DNA: TGCAGCGTGGGGGCCCAGGGGACAGATACGCAGTATTTT